This entry lists 10 T cell receptor beta chains sequenced from one sample in a study of blood T cell repertoires in COVID-19 (dated by TCRdb to the early 2020s). Library preparation used the immunoSEQ multiplex PCR assay. This is the immuneACCESS table as TCRdb keeps it, with only in-frame sequences that have V and J called. A part of the clones is gone; compared with another copy, unresolved V genes explain less than half, and the rest is unexplained. This sample gives about 360,000 clones in total; about 87% of them show up just once. Approximately 1.9% of the sample belongs to the ten largest clones. The source material was PBMCs or T cells enriched from blood (not recorded which). Receptor source: a man aged 35 to 55 in a cohort exposed to, infected with or recovered from COVID-19 (not recorded which).

To note about this clone: The same CDR3 can be traced to other DNA sequences in this sample. The V call is TRBV11-3, the J call TRBJ2-1; no clear D. Germline V gene sequence: CDR1 SGHNT, CDR2 YENEEA. V lost 1 base to trimming and J lost 0 bases, with 7 bases between them. CDR3 length: 15 amino acids. CDR3 nucleotide sequence: TGTGCCAGCAGCTTAGGAGGAAGCTCCTACAATGAGCAGTTCTTC. Its translation is CASSLGGSSYNEQFF. The complete variable domain, with remaining parts taken from reference TRBV11-3 and TRBJ2-1, reads EAGVVQSPRYKIIEKKQPVAFWCNPISGHNTLYWYLQNLGQGPELLIRYENEEAVDDSQLPKDRFSAERLKGVDSTLKIQPAELGDSAVYLCASSLGGSSYNEQFFGPGTRLTVL.

The chain carries TRBV29-1 and TRBJ1-2; 10 bases line up with TRBD1. V dropped 5 bases and J dropped 0; count of bases not matched to a gene: 3. The CDR3 sequence is 14 residues long. Germline V gives CDR1 SQVTM, CDR2 ANQGSEA. CDR3 in amino acids: CSVPGTGANYGYTF. DNA for the CDR3: TGCAGCGTTCCCGGGACAGGGGCTAACTATGGCTACACCTTC.

The chain couples TRBV4-1 to TRBJ1-2; D unclear. V was pared by 1 base and J by 7 bases, with 10 bases between. The CDR3 sequence is 13 residues long. The germline V gene has CDR1 MGHRA and CDR2 YSYEKL. The CDR3 coding sequence is TGCGCCAGCAGCCAAGTCAGGTCCGGTGGCTACACCTTC. It codes for CASSQVRSGGYTF.

This chain joins TRBV9 and TRBJ1-4; D is uncertain. V was trimmed by 0 bases and J by 8 bases, leaving 8 bases between them. CDR3 length: 13 amino acids. Germline V gene lookup returns CDR1 SGDLS and CDR2 YYNGEE. The DNA of the CDR3 is TGTGCCAGCAGCGTAGTTGCGGGGGAAAAACTGTTTTTT. This encodes CASSVVAGEKLFF. Variable domain in full (rest from reference TRBV9 and TRBJ1-4): DSGVTQTPKHLITATGQRVTLRCSPRSGDLSVYWYQQSLDQGLQFLIQYYNGEERAKGNILERFSAQQFPDLHSELNLSSLELGDSALYFCASSVVAGEKLFFGSGTQLSVL.

In its sample, this clone was seen a few times. The V call is TRBV3-1 (or the pseudogene TRBV3-2), the J call TRBJ2-1; possible D gene TRBD1, 6 bases. CDR1 is LGHDT, CDR2 YNNKEL, per germline (reference sequence). V gave up 3 bases and J gave up 4 bases, with 13 bases separating them. CDR3 length: 15 amino acids. The CDR3 DNA reads as TGTGCCAGCAGCCAGGAACAGGGAATTTACAATGAGCAGTTCTTC. It codes for CASSQEQGIYNEQFF.

The chain has TRBV11-2 and TRBJ2-5, with 7 positions matching TRBD1. The CDR3 consists of 15 residues. V shed 0 bases, J shed 5 bases, and the junction held 6 bases outside the gene matches. Germline V gene sequence: CDR1 SGHAT, CDR2 FQNNGV. The CDR3 region is CASSLEAGGFETQYF. The CDR3 DNA follows: TGTGCCAGCAGCTTAGAGGCAGGGGGTTTCGAGACCCAGTACTTC.

The chain is built from TRBV2 and TRBJ2-2, with D maybe TRBD2 (5 bases). The length of the CDR3 is 14 residues. Germline assignment: CDR1 SNHLY and CDR2 FYNNEI. Trimming shortened V by 4 bases and J by 3 bases, and 9 bases separated the two germline ends. CDR3 residues: CASSVGRHTGELFF. CDR3 coding DNA: TGTGCCAGCAGTGTAGGGAGACACACCGGGGAGCTGTTTTTT.

The chain's CDR3 is CASSPGHIYEQYF. The DNA of the CDR3 is TGTGCCAGCAGCCCGGGACACATCTACGAGCAGTACTTC. V and J are TRBV27 and TRBJ2-7; tentative D call: TRBD1 (6 bases). The V gene's germline CDR1 is MNHEY and CDR2 SMNVEV (reference sequence). The CDR3 covers 13 residues. The ends were cut back, 6 bases at V and 3 bases at J, with 12 bases in the middle.

This clone was detected only once. This chain connects TRBV21-1 to TRBJ1-5. TRBV21-1 is recorded as a pseudogene. The CDR3 totals 16 residues. The CDR3 DNA follows: TGTGCCAGCAGCAAAGCGCCCCGGGAACGAAGACAGCCCCAGCATTTT. This encodes CASSKAPRERRQPQHF.

This sequence joins TRBV18 and TRBJ2-7, with 7 bases lining up with TRBD1. The CDR3 extends over 13 amino acids. Looked up from germline, CDR1 is KGHSH and CDR2 is LQKENI. With V trimmed by 6 bases and J by 4 bases, 6 bases remained unmatched. CDR3 sequence (DNA): TGTGCCAGCTCCGGACAGGTGGGGTACGAGCAGTACTTC. Translated: CASSGQVGYEQYF.